These 12 T cell receptor beta chains share one sample of origin, sequenced in a study of brain metastases from non-small cell lung cancer. Assay: immunoSEQ multiplex PCR; the TCRdb copy retains only in-frame clones and omits some. The sample records over 1,000 clones, roughly 82% being singletons. Sequenced: tumor-adjacent normal tissue. The receptors shown here come from a donor aged 40 or over with non-small cell lung cancer.

The chain recombines TRBV21-1 with TRBJ1-3; the listed D gene, TRBD1, was not tested against the DNA. TRBV21-1 counts as a pseudogene. This CDR3 region has 20 residues. CDR3 bases: TGTGCCAGCAGCAAATGTCTAGGGGGCGATCGTTCCTACTCTGGAAACACCATATATTTT. Its protein is CASSKCLGGDRSYSGNTIYF.

The chain couples TRBV20-1 to TRBJ1-1; weak D call: TRBD1 (6 bases). Germline V gene sequence: CDR1 DFQATT, CDR2 SNEGSKA (reference sequence). This CDR3 comprises 14 residues. V gave up 3 bases and J gave up 0 bases, with 11 bases separating them. The chain's CDR3 is CSASNQGMNTEAFF. In DNA, the CDR3 is TGCAGTGCTAGTAATCAGGGGATGAACACTGAAGCTTTCTTT.

The chain carries TRBV19 and TRBJ1-2; possibly TRBD1 for D (5 bases). CDR3 size: 15 residues. Trimming removed 3 bases from V and 1 base from J, with 12 bases in between. CDR1 and CDR2 from the germline V gene are LNHDA and SQIVND (reference sequence). The CDR3 DNA follows: TGTGCCAGTAGTATTTTGGGGACTTATAACTATGGCTACACCTTC. Amino acid sequence: CASSILGTYNYGYTF. Full variable domain (remainder filled in from reference TRBV19 and TRBJ1-2): DGGITQSPKYLFRKEGQNVTLSCEQNLNHDAMYWYRQDPGQGLRLIYYSQIVNDFQKGDIAEGYSVSREKKESFPLTVTSAQKNPTAFYLCASSILGTYNYGYTFGSGTRLTVV.

The rearrangement links TRBV6-5 to TRBJ2-5; 9 nucleotides line up with TRBD1. This CDR3 region has 15 residues. The germline CDR1 and CDR2 sequences are MNHEY and SVGAGI. V lost 4 bases, J lost 5 bases, and 8 bases stayed unmatched. The CDR3 nucleotides read TGTGCCAGCAGTTTACAACAGGGGGCGAGGGAGACCCAGTACTTC. Amino acid sequence: CASSLQQGARETQYF.

This clone was picked up one time. The rearrangement joins TRBV13 to TRBJ1-2; D is perhaps TRBD1 (6 bases). The CDR3 is 13 amino acids. In germline, CDR1 is PRHDT, CDR2 FYEKMQ (reference sequence). Trimming took off 7 bases at V and 1 base at J, with 10 bases between the two ends. This chain's CDR3 is CASTQGGNYGYTF. DNA for the CDR3: TGTGCCAGCACCCAAGGGGGTAACTATGGCTACACCTTC.

CDR3 nucleotide sequence: TGTGCCAGCAGGGATACAACCTCGGCCGAGCAGTACTTC. This sequence encodes CASRDTTSAEQYF. This chain uses TRBV2 with TRBJ2-7; D gene unclear. CDR1 and CDR2 (germline): SNHLY, FYNNEI. Trimming pared 6 bases from V and 6 bases from J, leaving 15 bases between. The CDR3 has 13 residues.

The gene calls are TRBV5-4 and TRBJ2-1; D is perhaps TRBD2 (5 bases). CDR1 SGHNT and CDR2 YYREEE come from the germline V gene (reference sequence). V was clipped by 4 bases and J by 4 bases, with 15 bases between them. CDR3 length: 15 amino acids. The CDR3 DNA reads as TGTGCCAGCAGCCGGGGAGACTACGGTTACAATGAGCAGTTCTTC. It translates to CASSRGDYGYNEQFF.

In its sample, this clone was seen a few times. This chain joins TRBV7-2 and TRBJ2-1, with D tentatively TRBD1 (5 bases). Trimming stripped 0 bases from V and 0 bases from J, with 12 bases between. CDR1 and CDR2 from the germline V gene are SGHTA and FQGNSA. The CDR3 runs to 17 residues. This chain's CDR3 is CASSLARGLSSYNEQFF. DNA of the CDR3: TGTGCCAGCAGCTTAGCTAGGGGTCTTAGCTCCTACAATGAGCAGTTCTTC.

This rearrangement joins TRBV5-4 to TRBJ2-1, with 9 bases aligning to TRBD2. CDR1 SGHNT and CDR2 YYREEE come from the germline V gene (reference sequence). V lost 1 base, J lost 5 bases, and 4 bases stayed unmatched. The CDR3 contains 15 residues. Written as DNA, the CDR3 is TGTGCCAGCAGCTTGTTTTTAGCGGGGGACAATGAGCAGTTCTTC. It is translated as CASSLFLAGDNEQFF.

The V and J genes are TRBV3-1 (or the pseudogene TRBV3-2) and TRBJ1-1, with D tentatively TRBD1 (5 bases). V lost 2 bases and J 4 bases, leaving 17 bases between the germline ends. Looked up from germline, CDR1 is LGHDT and CDR2 is YNNKEL (reference sequence). The CDR3 is 16 residues long. DNA for the CDR3: TGTGCCAGCAGCCAATCCTTTGGGGGGTCTGGCACTGAAGCTTTCTTT. Its protein product is CASSQSFGGSGTEAFF.

J is TRBJ2-1 and V is TRBV7-2; 13 bases agree with TRBD2. With V trimmed by 7 bases and J by 6 bases, 6 bases remained unmatched. This CDR3 region has 15 residues. Germline CDR1 and CDR2: SGHTA and FQGNSA. CDR3 amino acids: CASNFGLAGVNEQFF. CDR3 nucleotides: TGTGCCAGCAACTTTGGACTAGCGGGAGTCAATGAGCAGTTCTTC.

V usage is TRBV7-9 and J usage is TRBJ1-5; tentatively, D is TRBD1 (5 bases). The CDR3 covers 14 residues. The germline gives CDR1 SEHNR, CDR2 FQNEAQ (reference sequence). Trimming took 3 bases from V and 9 from J, leaving 15 bases between them. CDR3 region: CASSFDSSMAPQHF. In nucleotides, the CDR3 is TGTGCCAGCAGCTTCGACAGCTCAATGGCGCCCCAGCATTTT. Filled out from reference TRBV7-9 and TRBJ1-5, the complete variable domain reads DTGVSQNPRHKITKRGQNVTFRCDPISEHNRLYWYRQTLGQGPEFLTYFQNEAQLEKSRLLSDRFSAERPKGSFSTLEIQRTEQGDSAMYLCASSFDSSMAPQHFGDGTRLSIL.